This passage covers 11 T cell receptor beta chains from one sample sequenced in a study of T cell changes during pregnancy in multiple sclerosis. Measured with immunoSEQ multiplex PCR; TCRdb has only the in-frame clones, and not every one. The sample lists about 36,000 clones; 90% to 95% were seen once. The sequencing here drew on CD4+ T cells from peripheral blood mononuclear cells, taken in the second trimester of pregnancy. All receptors derive from a female donor in good health, enrolled as a control in a pregnancy study.

This chain uses TRBV13 with TRBJ1-1; a weak D match, TRBD1 (5 bases). Germline V gene sequence: CDR1 PRHDT, CDR2 FYEKMQ (reference sequence). V lost 5 bases and J 5 bases, leaving 15 bases between the germline ends. The CDR3 is 14 residues long. CDR3 sequence: CASSLGLRPTEAFF. The CDR3 region has the DNA TGTGCCAGCAGCCTGGGACTCAGGCCAACTGAAGCTTTCTTT.

This clone was seen only once. The chain employs TRBV5-1 and TRBJ2-3; TRBD1 is a possible D gene (6 bases). Trimming removed 0 bases at V and 2 bases at J, with 7 bases between. Germline V gene sequence: CDR1 SGHRS, CDR2 YFSETQ. This CDR3 region has 14 residues. The DNA for the CDR3 is TGCGCCAGCAGCTTGGGGGGGCACACAGATACGCAGTATTTT. Its translation is CASSLGGHTDTQYF.

This chain connects TRBV4-1 to TRBJ1-4; no reliable D call. The germline V gene encodes CDR1 MGHRA and CDR2 YSYEKL. The CDR3 has 14 residues. V dropped 3 bases and J dropped 5 bases, with 10 bases sitting between them. The CDR3 region has the DNA TGCGCCAGCAGCCAGCGTACAGAGAATGAAAAACTGTTTTTT. Encoded protein: CASSQRTENEKLFF.

This clone is a singleton in its sample. The gene calls are TRBV11-2 and TRBJ1-2, with 7 bases aligning to TRBD1. V lost 1 base to trimming and J lost 3 bases; unmatched junction nucleotides: 5. Germline values: CDR1 SGHAT, CDR2 FQNNGV. This CDR3 spans 15 amino acids. CDR3 protein: CASSLGQGRDYGYTF. The CDR3 DNA reads as TGTGCCAGCAGCTTAGGACAGGGACGAGACTATGGCTACACCTTC.

The chain has TRBV15 and TRBJ2-3; D possibly corresponds to TRBD2 (6 bases). The germline V gene encodes CDR1 LNHNV and CDR2 YYDKDF (reference sequence). V was cut by 8 bases and J by 6 bases, with 21 bases left in between. This CDR3 has 15 residues. As DNA, the CDR3 is TGTGCCACCCGTCGGGACTTGACTCAAATCGATACGCAGTATTTT. Amino acid sequence: CATRRDLTQIDTQYF.

This chain connects TRBV7-2 to TRBJ1-6, with TRBD1 matching over 7 bases. CDR3 length equals 14 residues. The V gene's germline CDR1 is SGHTA and CDR2 FQGNSA. V lost 6 bases to trimming and J lost 9 bases; unmatched junction nucleotides: 8. The CDR3 DNA reads TGTGCCAGCAGGAGTACAGGGGATACTTCACCCCTCCACTTT. Translation gives CASRSTGDTSPLHF.

The chain has TRBV29-1 and TRBJ1-2; unclear D gene. This CDR3 has 12 amino acids. The V gene lost 2 bases and the J gene lost 4 bases, with 8 bases spanning the gap. Germline V gives CDR1 SQVTM, CDR2 ANQGSEA. DNA for the CDR3: TGCAGCGTTGAACCGGGGAGCTATGGCTACACCTTC. Translated, it gives CSVEPGSYGYTF.

CDR3 sequence reads: CASSSPLGRAPTDTQYF. The CDR3 nucleotides read TGTGCCAGCAGTTCTCCCCTTGGGAGGGCTCCCACAGATACGCAGTATTTT. V is TRBV28 and J is TRBJ2-3; 7 bases are a match to TRBD2. Trimming took 4 bases from V and 2 from J; bases not matched to a gene: 12. The length of the CDR3 is 17 residues. CDR1 and CDR2 (germline): MDHEN, SYDVKM.

The genes are TRBV5-1 and TRBJ2-5; TRBD1 matches at 10 bases. The CDR3 runs 16 residues. Germline CDR1 and CDR2: SGHRS and YFSETQ. Unmatched junction bases numbered 7, after V lost 4 bases and J lost 1 base. The CDR3 region is CASSMGGTGAQETQYF. Here the CDR3 DNA reads TGCGCCAGCAGCATGGGTGGGACAGGGGCCCAAGAGACCCAGTACTTC.

The chain carries TRBV10-3 and TRBJ1-1; 7 positions agree with TRBD1. The CDR3 is 13 amino acids. With 10 bases clipped from V and 4 bases from J, the junction kept 9 bases outside the gene matches. Germline CDR1 reads ENHRY; CDR2 reads SYGVKD. The DNA for the CDR3 is TGTGCCAGCAGACAGGGCGGAATCACTGAAGCTTTCTTT. It translates to CASRQGGITEAFF.

The chain employs TRBV2 and TRBJ2-5, with a weak D call TRBD2 (7 bases). The CDR3 has 13 amino acids. The germline V gene encodes CDR1 SNHLY and CDR2 FYNNEI. V was shortened by 10 bases and J by 4 bases, with 16 bases between the two germline ends. CDR3 sequence (DNA): TGTGCCACCCGAGGGGGGGCTCGAGAGACCCAGTACTTC. Encoded protein: CATRGGARETQYF.